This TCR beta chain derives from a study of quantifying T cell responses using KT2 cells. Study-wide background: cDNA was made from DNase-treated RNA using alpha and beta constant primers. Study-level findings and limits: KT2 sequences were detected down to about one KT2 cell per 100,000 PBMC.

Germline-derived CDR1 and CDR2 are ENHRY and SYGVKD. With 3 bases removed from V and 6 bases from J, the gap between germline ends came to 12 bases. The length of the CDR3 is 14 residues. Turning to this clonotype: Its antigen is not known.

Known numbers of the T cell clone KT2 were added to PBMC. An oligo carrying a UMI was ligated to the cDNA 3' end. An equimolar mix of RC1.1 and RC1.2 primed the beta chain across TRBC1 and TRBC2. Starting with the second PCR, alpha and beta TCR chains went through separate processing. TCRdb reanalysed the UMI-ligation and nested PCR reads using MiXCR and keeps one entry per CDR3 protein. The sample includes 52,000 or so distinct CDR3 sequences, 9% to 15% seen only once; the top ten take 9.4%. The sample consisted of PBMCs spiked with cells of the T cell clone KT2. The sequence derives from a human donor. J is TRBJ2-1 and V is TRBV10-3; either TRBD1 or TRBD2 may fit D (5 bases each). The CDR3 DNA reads TGTGCCATCAGTGAACCGGGACCAGGCAATGAGCAGTTCTTC. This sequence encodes CAISEPGPGNEQFF.